These 26 T cell receptor beta chains came from one sample sequenced in a study of T cell responses to AZD1222 COVID-19 vaccine. The repertoire was sequenced with immunoSEQ multiplex PCR; TCRdb's copy has only in-frame clones and lacks some. The table includes about 130,000 clones, 93% detected once. The material was peripheral blood, obtained on day 0 of AZD1222 vaccination. The receptors come from an adult in good health.

The chain has TRBV3-1 (or the pseudogene TRBV3-2) and TRBJ1-1; no firm D call. CDR1 and CDR2 (germline): LGHDT, YNNKEL (reference sequence). The ends were cut back, 1 base at V and 5 bases at J, with 11 bases in the middle. The CDR3 has 14 residues. The CDR3 region is CASSQVRSRTEAFF. CDR3 DNA: TGTGCCAGCAGCCAAGTGAGGTCGAGGACTGAAGCTTTCTTT.

The chain uses TRBV7-3 and TRBJ1-1; 7 bases are a match to TRBD1. J lost 4 bases, V lost 6 bases, and 14 bases had no gene match. The CDR3 covers 16 residues. CDR1 is SGHTA and CDR2 is FQGTGA in the germline V gene. CDR3 amino acids: CASSQRSAGGSTEAFF. Written as DNA, the CDR3 is TGTGCCAGCAGTCAGAGGTCGGCAGGGGGGTCCACTGAAGCTTTCTTT.

CDR3 bases: TGTGCCAGCCCTAGGCCCCCACCCTATGTCTACAATGAGCAGTTCTTC. It specifies CASPRPPPYVYNEQFF. The chain combines TRBV6-4 with TRBJ2-1; D is undetermined. Germline CDR1 and CDR2: MRHNA and SNTAGT. The CDR3 runs to 16 residues. V was clipped by 8 bases and J by 3 bases, with 20 bases between them.

The chain links TRBV3-1 (or the pseudogene TRBV3-2) to TRBJ1-6, with D possibly being TRBD1 (5 bases). CDR1 is LGHDT and CDR2 is YNNKEL in the germline V gene (reference sequence). Trimming left V 4 bases short and J 10 bases short, with 14 bases between. The CDR3 sequence is 14 residues long. The CDR3 DNA follows: TGTGCCAGCAGCCTAGATCACCGGGGGTCACCCCTCCACTTT. This gives the protein CASSLDHRGSPLHF.

The chain carries TRBV2 and TRBJ2-2, with D perhaps matching TRBD2 (5 bases). The CDR3 covers 12 residues. V dropped 9 bases and J dropped 5 bases, with 10 bases sitting between them. CDR1 is SNHLY, CDR2 FYNNEI, per germline. The CDR3 spells CASRTETGELFF. The CDR3 nucleotides read TGTGCCAGTCGGACTGAAACCGGGGAGCTGTTTTTT. Using reference TRBV2 and TRBJ2-2 for the parts outside the CDR3, the full variable domain is EPEVTQTPSHQVTQMGQEVILRCVPISNHLYFYWYRQILGQKVEFLVSFYNNEISEKSEIFDDQFSVERPDGSNFTLKIRSTKLEDSAMYFCASRTETGELFFGEGSRLTVL.

J is TRBJ1-2 and V is TRBV2, with 11 bases that match TRBD1. This CDR3 has 15 residues. V gave up 8 bases and J gave up 1 base; unmatched junction bases: 6. CDR1 SNHLY and CDR2 FYNNEI come from the germline V gene. CDR3 bases: TGTGCCAGCCACCGGGACAGGGGGATTAACTATGGCTACACCTTC. Its protein product is CASHRDRGINYGYTF.

The chain is built from TRBV20-1 and TRBJ1-5; D is possibly TRBD1 (5 bases). This CDR3 is 14 amino acids long. Germline loops: CDR1 DFQATT, CDR2 SNEGSKA (reference sequence). Trimming took off 3 bases at V and 7 bases at J, with 16 bases between the two ends. The CDR3 loop reads CSASGTQAHQPQHF. The CDR3 DNA reads TGCAGTGCTAGTGGGACTCAGGCCCACCAGCCCCAGCATTTT.

The genes are TRBV6-5 and TRBJ2-7; 8 bases fit TRBD2. This CDR3 has 12 residues. Germline V CDR1 and CDR2: MNHEY, SVGAGI. V gave up 8 bases and J gave up 4 bases; unmatched junction bases: 4. CDR3: CASVQREYEQYF. The CDR3 DNA sequence: TGTGCCAGCGTCCAGCGGGAGTACGAGCAGTACTTC.

The chain recombines TRBV7-6 with TRBJ1-2, with 8 bases matching TRBD1. CDR3 length equals 17 residues. In germline, CDR1 is SGHVS, CDR2 FNYEAQ. J lost 3 bases, V lost 3 bases, and 12 bases had no gene match. The CDR3 spells CASSFRDRSGMDYGYTF. The CDR3 DNA reads TGTGCCAGCAGCTTCCGGGACAGGAGTGGTATGGACTATGGCTACACCTTC.

The chain has TRBV24-1 and TRBJ2-2; 7 bases line up with TRBD1. Germline-derived CDR1 and CDR2 are KGHDR and SFDVKD. The junction had 4 bases not matched to a gene; V was cut back by 2 bases and J by 5 bases. The CDR3 is made up of 15 amino acids. CDR3: CATSDYRGWTGELFF. CDR3 DNA sequence: TGTGCCACCAGTGATTACAGGGGTTGGACCGGGGAGCTGTTTTTT.

The chain links TRBV11-1 to TRBJ2-2; TRBD1 aligns across 9 bases. The ends lost 6 bases at V and 5 bases at J; junction bases unmatched: 4. CDR1 SGHAT and CDR2 FQDESV come from the germline V gene (reference sequence). The CDR3 extends over 14 amino acids. CDR3 residues: CASSLTGGTGELFF. DNA of the CDR3: TGTGCCAGCAGTCTGACAGGGGGAACCGGGGAGCTGTTTTTT.

The chain carries TRBV15 and TRBJ1-3, with D maybe TRBD1 (5 bases). Germline CDR1 reads LNHNV; CDR2 reads YYDKDF (reference sequence). The CDR3 consists of 15 residues. Trimming pared 1 base from V and 0 bases from J, leaving 7 bases between. The CDR3 spells CATSRADSSGNTIYF. The CDR3 nucleotides read TGTGCCACCAGCAGAGCCGACAGCTCTGGAAACACCATATATTTT.

This clone was observed a single time. V usage is TRBV2 and J usage is TRBJ1-5; unclear D gene. Germline CDR1 reads SNHLY; CDR2 reads FYNNEI. This CDR3 is 13 amino acids long. The germline V and J ends were trimmed by 4 bases and 0 bases, with 4 bases remaining between them. CDR3 coding DNA: TGTGCCAGCAGTGTTGATAGCAATCAGCCCCAGCATTTT. It yields the protein CASSVDSNQPQHF.

The V and J genes are TRBV7-9 and TRBJ1-2; weak D call: TRBD1 (6 bases). The V end lost 2 bases, the J end lost 9 bases, and 19 bases lay between the germline ends. The CDR3 length is 15 residues. Germline-derived CDR1 and CDR2 are SEHNR and FQNEAQ (reference sequence). CDR3 in DNA: TGTGCCAGCAGCTTAATGGGGACACCACCCCGGAGCTACACCTTC. It encodes CASSLMGTPPRSYTF.

The V and J genes are TRBV6-5 and TRBJ1-2; D is ambiguous. Germline V gene data show CDR1 as MNHEY and CDR2 as SVGAGI. Trimming took off 6 bases at V and 2 bases at J, with 10 bases between the two ends. This CDR3 has 13 amino acids. CDR3 DNA: TGTGCCAGCAGCCCGGACGGGAACTATGGCTACACCTTC. This codes for CASSPDGNYGYTF.

V and J are TRBV28 and TRBJ1-4; TRBD1 is a possible D gene (5 bases). CDR1 MDHEN and CDR2 SYDVKM come from the germline V gene. The CDR3 consists of 15 residues. The V end lost 4 bases, the J end lost 7 bases, and 16 bases lay between the germline ends. DNA of the CDR3: TGTGCCAGCAGTTCCGCAGGGCGATTGGGTGAAAAACTGTTTTTT. Its translation: CASSSAGRLGEKLFF.

The chain joins TRBV7-9 to TRBJ2-7, with 10 bases aligning to TRBD1. There are 13 residues in the CDR3. The germline V gene encodes CDR1 SEHNR and CDR2 FQNEAQ (reference sequence). V lost 3 bases and J lost 8; bases outside the gene matches: 4. CDR3 sequence (DNA): TGTGCCAGCAGCTTTGGGACAGGGGACCAGCAGTACTTC. Translated: CASSFGTGDQQYF.

The chain uses TRBV10-1 and TRBJ1-2; D uncertain. With 0 bases removed from V and 8 bases from J, the gap between germline ends came to 10 bases. Germline loops: CDR1 WNHNN, CDR2 SYGVQD (reference sequence). The CDR3 consists of 13 residues. In nucleotides, the CDR3 is TGCGCCAGCAGTGAGTCGGGCAAATGGGGCTACACCTTC. Its protein product is CASSESGKWGYTF.

J is TRBJ1-5 and V is TRBV30; D gene uncertain. CDR1 and CDR2 from the germline V gene are GTSNPN and SVGIG (reference sequence). CDR3 length equals 14 residues. V lost 2 bases to trimming and J lost 4 bases, with 12 bases between them. In nucleotides, the CDR3 is TGTGCCTGGAGTCCAACCCTCCAGAATCAGCCCCAGCATTTT. Encoded protein: CAWSPTLQNQPQHF.

The CDR3 is CASSQDWPSGDNEQFF. The CDR3 region has the DNA TGTGCCAGCAGCCAAGATTGGCCTAGCGGAGACAATGAGCAGTTCTTC. The chain couples TRBV3-1 (or the pseudogene TRBV3-2) to TRBJ2-1; 7 nucleotides match TRBD2. CDR3 length: 16 amino acids. Germline V gene sequence: CDR1 LGHDT, CDR2 YNNKEL (reference sequence). J was trimmed by 5 bases and V by 0 bases; bases with no gene match: 7.

J is TRBJ2-2 and V is TRBV5-6; 7 bases fit TRBD1. V trimming: 4 bases; J trimming: 5 bases; junction bases outside the gene matches: 2. CDR3 length: 13 residues. Germline values: CDR1 SGHDT, CDR2 YYEEEE. In nucleotides, the CDR3 is TGTGCCAGCAGCGGCAGGGGGACCGGGGAGCTGTTTTTT. It translates to CASSGRGTGELFF.

This clone was seen a single time. The identical CDR3 is also encoded by other nucleotide sequences in the sample. The rearrangement joins TRBV19 to TRBJ1-5, with D possibly TRBD1 on 6 matching bases. This CDR3 region has 13 residues. The V gene's germline CDR1 is LNHDA and CDR2 SQIVND (reference sequence). Trimming pared 5 bases from V and 7 bases from J, leaving 12 bases between. As DNA, the CDR3 is TGTGCCAGTAGTCGGACAGTTGGACAGCCCCAGCATTTT. This encodes CASSRTVGQPQHF.

The V call is TRBV24-1, the J call TRBJ1-2; the match to TRBD1 covers 10 bases. Trimming took 5 bases from V and 13 from J; bases not matched to a gene: 6. Per germline, CDR1 KGHDR and CDR2 SFDVKD. This CDR3 region has 12 residues. The CDR3 protein is CATSGGTGVFTF. For the CDR3, the DNA is TGTGCCACCAGTGGGGGGACAGGGGTCTTCACCTTC.

The chain carries TRBV5-8 and TRBJ1-5; D uncertain. The CDR3 spans 15 residues. Germline V gene data show CDR1 as SGHTS and CDR2 as YDEGEE. Trimming pared 1 base from V and 0 bases from J, leaving 8 bases between. In DNA, the CDR3 is TGTGCCAGCAGCTTGACTTCTAATAGCAATCAGCCCCAGCATTTT. The encoded protein is CASSLTSNSNQPQHF.

V is TRBV19 and J is TRBJ1-3, with 9 nucleotides matching TRBD1. V lost 6 bases, J lost 2 bases, and 5 bases stayed unmatched. The CDR3 has 15 amino acids. Germline CDR1 reads LNHDA; CDR2 reads SQIVND (reference sequence). DNA of the CDR3: TGTGCCAGTAGCTCACAGGGGGCAACTGGAAACACCATATATTTT. The encoded protein is CASSSQGATGNTIYF.

This chain links TRBV9 with TRBJ2-7, with D maybe TRBD1 (7 bases). Germline V gives CDR1 SGDLS, CDR2 YYNGEE. Trimming pared 3 bases from V and 0 bases from J, leaving 16 bases between. CDR3 length: 16 residues. CDR3 coding DNA: TGTGCCAGCAGCGAGGGGGCTAGCGTCGCCTCCTACGAGCAGTACTTC. Translating it yields CASSEGASVASYEQYF.